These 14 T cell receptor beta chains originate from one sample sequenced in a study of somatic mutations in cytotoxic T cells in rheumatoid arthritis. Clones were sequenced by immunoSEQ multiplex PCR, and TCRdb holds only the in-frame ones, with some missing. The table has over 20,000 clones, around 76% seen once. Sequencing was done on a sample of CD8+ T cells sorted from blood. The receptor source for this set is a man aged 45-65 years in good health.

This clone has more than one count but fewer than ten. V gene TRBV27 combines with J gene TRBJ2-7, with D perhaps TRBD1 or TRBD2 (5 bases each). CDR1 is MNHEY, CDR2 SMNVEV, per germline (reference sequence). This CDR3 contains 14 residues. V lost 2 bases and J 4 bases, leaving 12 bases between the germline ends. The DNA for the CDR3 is TGTGCCAGCAGTTTAGCAGGGACCCTATACGAGCAGTACTTC. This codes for CASSLAGTLYEQYF.

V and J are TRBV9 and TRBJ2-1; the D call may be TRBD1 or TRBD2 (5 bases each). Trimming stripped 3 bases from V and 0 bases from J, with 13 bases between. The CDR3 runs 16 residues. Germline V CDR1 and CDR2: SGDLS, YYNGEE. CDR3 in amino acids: CASSGRDGDSYNEQFF. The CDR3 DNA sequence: TGTGCCAGCAGCGGCCGGGACGGAGACTCCTACAATGAGCAGTTCTTC.

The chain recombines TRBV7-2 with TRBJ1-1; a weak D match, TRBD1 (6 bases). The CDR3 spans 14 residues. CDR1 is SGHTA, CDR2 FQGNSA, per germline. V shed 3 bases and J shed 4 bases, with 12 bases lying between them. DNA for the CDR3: TGTGCCAGCAGCTTCTGGGGGGCCGTCACTGAAGCTTTCTTT. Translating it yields CASSFWGAVTEAFF.

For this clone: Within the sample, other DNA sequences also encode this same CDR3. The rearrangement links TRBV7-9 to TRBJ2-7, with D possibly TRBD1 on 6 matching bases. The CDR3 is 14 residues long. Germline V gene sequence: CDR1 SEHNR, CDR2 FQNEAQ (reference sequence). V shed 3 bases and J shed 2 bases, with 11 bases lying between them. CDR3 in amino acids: CASSLGHGAYEQYF. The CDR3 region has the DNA TGTGCCAGCAGCTTGGGACACGGGGCCTACGAGCAGTACTTC. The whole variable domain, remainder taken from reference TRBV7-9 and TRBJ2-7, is DTGVSQNPRHKITKRGQNVTFRCDPISEHNRLYWYRQTLGQGPEFLTYFQNEAQLEKSRLLSDRFSAERPKGSFSTLEIQRTEQGDSAMYLCASSLGHGAYEQYFGPGTRLTVT.

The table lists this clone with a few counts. In DNA form, the CDR3 reads TGTGCCACCAGCAGAGGTACACAGGGGAAGTGGCCTGAAGCTTTCTTT. It codes for CATSRGTQGKWPEAFF. The chain recombines TRBV15 with TRBJ1-1; 7 bases match TRBD1. The junction had 11 bases not matched to a gene; V was cut back by 1 base and J by 6 bases. The germline V gene has CDR1 LNHNV and CDR2 YYDKDF (reference sequence). The CDR3 sequence is 16 residues long.

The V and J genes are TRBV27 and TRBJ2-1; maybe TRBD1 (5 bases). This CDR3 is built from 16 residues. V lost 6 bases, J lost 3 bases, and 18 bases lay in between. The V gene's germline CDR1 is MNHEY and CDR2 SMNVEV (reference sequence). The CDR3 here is CASSTLPRAFYNEQFF. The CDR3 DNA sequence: TGTGCCAGCAGCACCCTTCCCAGGGCGTTCTACAATGAGCAGTTCTTC.

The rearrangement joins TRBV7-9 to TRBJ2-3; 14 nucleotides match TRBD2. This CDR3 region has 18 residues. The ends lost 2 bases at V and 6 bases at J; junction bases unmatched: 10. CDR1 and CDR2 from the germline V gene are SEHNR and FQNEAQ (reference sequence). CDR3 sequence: CASSLFPRLAGGTDTQYF. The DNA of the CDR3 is TGTGCCAGCAGCTTATTCCCCAGACTAGCGGGAGGGACGGATACGCAGTATTTT.

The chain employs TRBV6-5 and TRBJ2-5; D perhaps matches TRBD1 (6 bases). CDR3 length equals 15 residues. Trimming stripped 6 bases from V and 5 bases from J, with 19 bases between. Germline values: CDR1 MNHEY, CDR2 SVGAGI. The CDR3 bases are TGTGCCAGCAGGCCGGAGTCAGGGGATATGGAGACCCAGTACTTC. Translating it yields CASRPESGDMETQYF.

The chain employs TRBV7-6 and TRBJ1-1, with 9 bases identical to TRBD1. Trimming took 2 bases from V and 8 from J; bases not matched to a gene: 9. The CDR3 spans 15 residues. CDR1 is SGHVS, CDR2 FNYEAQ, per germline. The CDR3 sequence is CASSLTIGQGSEAFF. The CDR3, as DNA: TGTGCCAGCAGCTTAACGATCGGACAGGGGTCCGAAGCTTTCTTT.

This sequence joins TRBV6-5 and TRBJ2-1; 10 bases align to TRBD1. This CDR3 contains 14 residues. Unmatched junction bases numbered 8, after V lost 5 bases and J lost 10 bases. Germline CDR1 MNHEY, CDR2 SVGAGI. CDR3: CASSPGTGAVEQFF. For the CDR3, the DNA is TGTGCCAGCAGTCCGGGGACAGGGGCGGTGGAGCAGTTCTTC.

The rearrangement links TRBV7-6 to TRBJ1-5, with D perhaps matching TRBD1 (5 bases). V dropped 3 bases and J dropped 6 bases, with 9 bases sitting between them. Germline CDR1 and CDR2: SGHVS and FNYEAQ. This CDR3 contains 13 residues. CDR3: CASSLGGFQPQHF. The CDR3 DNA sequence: TGTGCCAGCAGCTTGGGGGGGTTTCAGCCCCAGCATTTT.

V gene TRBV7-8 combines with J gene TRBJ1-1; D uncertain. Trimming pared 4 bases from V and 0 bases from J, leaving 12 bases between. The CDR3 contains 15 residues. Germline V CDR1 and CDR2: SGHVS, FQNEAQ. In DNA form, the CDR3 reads TGTGCCAGCAGCTCCATCGGACGGATGAACACTGAAGCTTTCTTT. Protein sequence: CASSSIGRMNTEAFF.

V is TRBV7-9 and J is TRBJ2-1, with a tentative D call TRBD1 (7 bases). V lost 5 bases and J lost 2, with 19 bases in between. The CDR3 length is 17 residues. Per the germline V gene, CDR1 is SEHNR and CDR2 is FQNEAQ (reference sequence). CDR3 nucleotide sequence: TGTGCCAGCAGCCCCCAAGCCCCAGGGGGGCCCTACAATGAGCAGTTCTTC. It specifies CASSPQAPGGPYNEQFF.

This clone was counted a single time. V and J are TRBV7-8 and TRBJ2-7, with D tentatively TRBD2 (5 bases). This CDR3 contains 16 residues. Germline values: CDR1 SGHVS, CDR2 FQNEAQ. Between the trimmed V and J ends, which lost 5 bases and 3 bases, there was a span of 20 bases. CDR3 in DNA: TGTGCCAGCAGCATCCGCGGACTCCAAGGATACTACGAGCAGTACTTC. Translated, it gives CASSIRGLQGYYEQYF. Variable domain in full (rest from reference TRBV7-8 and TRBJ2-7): GAGVSQSPRYKVAKRGQDVALRCDPISGHVSLFWYQQALGQGPEFLTYFQNEAQLDKSGLPSDRFFAERPEGSVSTLKIQRTQQEDSAVYLCASSIRGLQGYYEQYFGPGTRLTVT.